The source of this TCR beta chain is a study of regulatory and conventional T cells in RAG deficiency. Blood CD4+ CD25-low CD127-high conventional T cells supplied the genomic DNA template. About this clone: Its matching antigen is unknown.

Findings and caveats of the study: These Omenn syndrome Treg sorts may hold peripherally activated cells instead. Other subsets showed approximately 10-fold reductions, but Treg unique TCR beta sequences fell approximately 100-fold in these patients. Omenn patients showed >90% Treg-Tconv overlap and shorter CDR3 lengths.

The length of the CDR3 is 14 residues. Germline lookup yields CDR1 SNHLY and CDR2 FYNNEI. Losses at the gene ends were 8 bases for V and 1 base for J; bases not matched to a gene: 7. Generated by immunoSEQ multiplex PCR, the TCRdb table keeps only in-frame clones and is missing some. This sample has 29,000 or so clones, with 90% to 95% found just once. These data also formed part of another study, on regulatory T cells. This second study notes: The PCR used 52 TRBV and 13 TRBJ primers. Regulatory T cells showed the strongest V-J pair restriction and V/J gene skewing among patient repertoires.

The sequenced material came from CD25- CD4+ T cells sorted from blood. The sequence came from a human donor in good health. The chain has TRBV2 and TRBJ1-1; 7 nucleotides line up with TRBD1. CDR3 in amino acids: CASLNRQGNTEAFF. The CDR3 DNA reads as TGTGCCAGCCTTAACCGACAGGGGAACACTGAAGCTTTCTTT.